Each of the 2 T cell receptor beta chains below was sequenced from the same sample in a study of OX40 agonist ivuxolimab in advanced cancers. Library construction relied on the immunoSEQ multiplex PCR assay. As stored in TCRdb, this immuneACCESS dataset retains in-frame rearrangements with V and J assigned. A fraction of the clones does not appear; measured against another copy, unresolved V genes explain less than half of the discrepancy, and the remainder lacks a known reason. The sample table records 58,000 or so clones; around four fifths of these occur just once. The ten biggest clones cover roughly 2.8% of the sample. Material: CD4+ or CD8+ T cells sorted from blood, obtained in a trial of the OX40 agonist ivuxolimab. Every receptor here comes from an adult with an advanced solid tumor such as melanoma, head and neck, liver or kidney cancer.

The chain is built from TRBV28 and TRBJ2-7; TRBD1 matches 7 bases. CDR1 and CDR2 from the germline V gene are MDHEN and SYDVKM. The CDR3 has 14 amino acids. V shed 7 bases, J shed 3 bases, and the junction held 9 bases outside the gene matches. The CDR3 coding sequence is TGTGCCAGCACCAGGGACAGATCCTTCTACGAGCAGTACTTC. This translates into CASTRDRSFYEQYF.

The J gene is TRBJ2-5, the V gene TRBV29-1; 11 nucleotides match TRBD1. Trimming at V came to 4 bases and at J to 0 bases, leaving 4 bases not matched to a gene. Germline V gene data show CDR1 as SQVTM and CDR2 as ANQGSEA. The CDR3 is made up of 15 amino acids. The CDR3 DNA sequence: TGCAGCGTTGTCGGGACAGGGGGGTACCAAGAGACCCAGTACTTC. This sequence encodes CSVVGTGGYQETQYF.